One sample yielded the 27 T cell receptor beta chains listed below, sequenced in a study of shared clonotypes between healthy human individuals (dated by TCRdb to the early 2020s). To prepare the library, the immunoSEQ multiplex PCR assay was applied. Held by TCRdb, this immuneACCESS table contains in-frame sequences only and omits some clones. Under half of the omission traces to an unresolved V gene where checked; the cause of the rest is unknown. Within this sample are millions of clones, with approximately 94% of them counted one time only. The ten largest clones represent roughly 0.15% of the sample. Sequencing input: naive CD4+ T cells sorted from blood. Explained via the paper, the cell subset or site label denotes: CD45RA+ positively selected. The receptors here all came from a young man in good health.

The chain is built from TRBV6-5 and TRBJ1-2; D remains unclear. This CDR3 comprises 11 residues. Trimming left V 6 bases short and J 4 bases short, with 6 bases between. Germline lookup yields CDR1 MNHEY and CDR2 SVGAGI. The CDR3, as DNA: TGTGCCAGCAGGCACAGCTATGGCTACACCTTC. It specifies CASRHSYGYTF.

The chain is built from TRBV10-2 and TRBJ2-5; tentatively, D is TRBD1 or TRBD2 (5 bases each). The CDR3 spans 18 residues. Germline values: CDR1 WSHSY, CDR2 SAAADI. Trimming stripped 0 bases from V and 4 bases from J, with 21 bases between. CDR3 protein: CASSESGRGMGRGETQYF. DNA for the CDR3: TGCGCCAGCAGTGAGTCAGGACGGGGCATGGGCCGGGGAGAGACCCAGTACTTC.

The V gene is TRBV5-4, the J gene TRBJ2-1, with 12 bases lining up with TRBD2. Germline-derived CDR1 and CDR2 are SGHNT and YYREEE (reference sequence). V shed 3 bases, J shed 9 bases, and the junction held 4 bases outside the gene matches. The CDR3 has 14 amino acids. CDR3 DNA sequence: TGTGCCAGCAGCTACGGACTAGCGGGACTTGAGCAGTTCTTC. It translates to CASSYGLAGLEQFF.

This chain uses TRBV15 with TRBJ2-5; D is ambiguous. Germline lookup yields CDR1 LNHNV and CDR2 YYDKDF (reference sequence). CDR3 size: 15 residues. The V and J ends lost 0 bases and 2 bases respectively, with 10 bases between them. CDR3 sequence reads: CATSRDRTKQETQYF. The CDR3 coding sequence is TGTGCCACCAGCAGAGATCGTACAAAACAAGAGACCCAGTACTTC.

The chain joins TRBV18 to TRBJ2-5; 10 bases fit TRBD1. V lost 3 bases to trimming and J lost 5 bases; unmatched junction nucleotides: 6. The CDR3 runs to 15 residues. Germline values: CDR1 KGHSH, CDR2 LQKENI. In DNA form, the CDR3 reads TGTGCCAGCTCACCGGAGACAGGGGGCGGGGAGACCCAGTACTTC. Its translation is CASSPETGGGETQYF.

J is TRBJ2-1 and V is TRBV30; a weak D match, TRBD1 (5 bases). Trimming stripped 4 bases from V and 7 bases from J, with 8 bases between. The CDR3 totals 11 residues. Germline CDR1 is GTSNPN and CDR2 is SVGIG (reference sequence). CDR3 loop: CAWTGRNEQFF. CDR3 bases: TGTGCCTGGACAGGGCGAAATGAGCAGTTCTTC.

The chain employs TRBV4-1 and TRBJ1-6, with D possibly TRBD1 on 6 matching bases. The CDR3 runs 16 residues. V lost 0 bases and J lost 6, with 12 bases in between. Germline CDR1 MGHRA, CDR2 YSYEKL. The CDR3 region is CASSQEGGNPNSPLHF. The CDR3 nucleotides read TGCGCCAGCAGCCAAGAAGGGGGGAACCCTAATTCACCCCTCCACTTT.

The chain joins TRBV9 to TRBJ2-1, with D perhaps TRBD2 (5 bases). Deletions cut 0 bases from V and 6 bases from J, with 10 bases between. This CDR3 has 14 amino acids. CDR1 is SGDLS, CDR2 YYNGEE, per germline. The CDR3 DNA reads TGTGCCAGCAGCGTAGGGTCTAGCTTCAATGAGCAGTTCTTC. The encoded protein is CASSVGSSFNEQFF.

This clone occurred a few times. This chain uses TRBV30 with TRBJ2-4; D gene unclear. The CDR3 spans 12 residues. The germline gives CDR1 GTSNPN, CDR2 SVGIG (reference sequence). Trimming pared 5 bases from V and 3 bases from J, leaving 8 bases between. CDR3 protein: CAWGLGKNIQYF. DNA for the CDR3: TGTGCCTGGGGTTTGGGCAAAAACATTCAGTACTTC.

This chain links TRBV6-5 with TRBJ2-1; D is ambiguous. Per the germline V gene, CDR1 is MNHEY and CDR2 is SVGAGI. The CDR3 length is 13 residues. V shed 4 bases and J shed 8 bases, with 12 bases lying between them. The CDR3: CASSSLLLHEQFF. DNA of the CDR3: TGTGCCAGCAGTTCCCTTCTTCTTCATGAGCAGTTCTTC.

V usage is TRBV4-3 and J usage is TRBJ2-7, with D possibly being TRBD2 (5 bases). V was trimmed by 2 bases and J by 2 bases, leaving 19 bases between them. Germline-derived CDR1 and CDR2 are LGHNA and YSLEER. The CDR3 is 17 residues long. The CDR3 here is CASSQSLRVRGTYEQYF. The CDR3 DNA is TGCGCCAGCAGCCAATCCCTCCGAGTCCGAGGGACCTACGAGCAGTACTTC.

The chain joins TRBV5-1 to TRBJ2-2, with 9 positions matching TRBD1. Germline-derived CDR1 and CDR2 are SGHRS and YFSETQ. CDR3 length: 15 amino acids. V shed 4 bases and J 4 bases; nucleotides not matched to a gene: 5. CDR3 coding DNA: TGCGCCAGCAGCCAGGACAGGGGCTTCACCGGGGAGCTGTTTTTT. Protein: CASSQDRGFTGELFF.

The chain has TRBV25-1 and TRBJ2-7; D uncertain. CDR3 length: 13 residues. Germline values: CDR1 MGHDK, CDR2 SYGVNS. V lost 3 bases to trimming and J lost 6 bases, with 12 bases between them. The CDR3: CASSETLGSEQYF. The CDR3 region has the DNA TGTGCCAGCAGTGAGACCCTAGGGTCCGAGCAGTACTTC.

This rearrangement joins TRBV5-6 to TRBJ2-1; TRBD1 might be the D (6 bases). The CDR3 has 15 residues. V lost 3 bases to trimming and J lost 8 bases, with 18 bases between them. CDR1 is SGHDT, CDR2 YYEEEE, per germline. The CDR3 DNA sequence: TGTGCCAGCAGCTGGGGCGGAGAGGGGGTCTATGAGCAGTTCTTC. Its translation: CASSWGGEGVYEQFF.

The chain employs TRBV19 and TRBJ1-1; D is possibly TRBD1 (5 bases). Per the germline V gene, CDR1 is LNHDA and CDR2 is SQIVND (reference sequence). The CDR3 extends over 13 amino acids. The ends were cut back, 7 bases at V and 0 bases at J, with 9 bases in the middle. This CDR3 reads CASTWGMNTEAFF. CDR3 coding DNA: TGTGCCAGTACCTGGGGGATGAACACTGAAGCTTTCTTT.

The chain joins TRBV7-9 to TRBJ2-1; 16 bases are a match to TRBD2. J lost 5 bases, V lost 5 bases, and 6 bases had no gene match. Germline V lookup: CDR1 SEHNR, CDR2 FQNEAQ (reference sequence). This CDR3 has 17 amino acids. CDR3 protein: CASSPGTSGRDDNEQFF. The CDR3 nucleotides are TGTGCCAGCAGCCCGGGGACTAGCGGGAGGGATGACAATGAGCAGTTCTTC. Full variable domain (rest looked up from reference TRBV7-9 and TRBJ2-1): DTGVSQNPRHKITKRGQNVTFRCDPISEHNRLYWYRQTLGQGPEFLTYFQNEAQLEKSRLLSDRFSAERPKGSFSTLEIQRTEQGDSAMYLCASSPGTSGRDDNEQFFGPGTRLTVL.

The chain employs TRBV10-3 and TRBJ2-7, with a tentative D call TRBD1 (5 bases). The V end lost 4 bases, the J end lost 6 bases, and 7 bases lay between the germline ends. The CDR3 has 11 residues. The V gene's germline CDR1 is ENHRY and CDR2 SYGVKD. The CDR3, as DNA: TGTGCCATCAGTGCAGGGTCCGAGCAGTACTTC. This gives the protein CAISAGSEQYF.

This clone was found a few times. V and J are TRBV7-9 and TRBJ2-7; possibly TRBD1 for D (6 bases). V gave up 4 bases and J gave up 5 bases, with 15 bases separating them. Per the germline V gene, CDR1 is SEHNR and CDR2 is FQNEAQ (reference sequence). The length of the CDR3 is 14 residues. The DNA for the CDR3 is TGTGCCAGCAGCTCCGGGGACACCCTCGACGAGCAGTACTTC. Residues: CASSSGDTLDEQYF.

CDR3 protein: CASSQGSQGDTGELFF. The CDR3 nucleotides read TGCGCCAGCAGCCAAGGTAGCCAGGGGGACACCGGGGAGCTGTTTTTT. This rearrangement joins TRBV4-1 to TRBJ2-2; TRBD1 matches 7 bases. Germline loops: CDR1 MGHRA, CDR2 YSYEKL. J lost 3 bases, V lost 1 base, and 5 bases had no gene match. This CDR3 is 16 amino acids long.

The V and J genes are TRBV14 and TRBJ2-7; D unresolved. The CDR3 loop spans 13 amino acids. With 1 base removed from V and 2 bases from J, the gap between germline ends came to 6 bases. CDR1 SGHDN and CDR2 FVKESK come from the germline V gene. The CDR3 sequence is CASSQGEPYEQYF. For the CDR3, the DNA is TGTGCCAGCAGCCAAGGGGAACCCTACGAGCAGTACTTC.

The chain carries TRBV15 and TRBJ1-1, with D unresolved. V was cut by 0 bases and J by 1 base, with 9 bases left in between. Germline CDR1 reads LNHNV; CDR2 reads YYDKDF (reference sequence). CDR3 length: 15 amino acids. CDR3 in amino acids: CATSRERRANTEAFF. The DNA of the CDR3 is TGTGCCACCAGCAGAGAGCGACGGGCGAACACTGAAGCTTTCTTT.

This clone was seen a single time. This chain connects TRBV18 to TRBJ1-1, with unresolved D. Germline CDR1 reads KGHSH; CDR2 reads LQKENI. V was cut by 3 bases and J by 0 bases, with 17 bases left in between. The CDR3 extends over 17 amino acids. The CDR3 DNA sequence: TGTGCCAGCTCACCGGCGAACCCTACCCCCATGAACACTGAAGCTTTCTTT. Translated, it gives CASSPANPTPMNTEAFF.

The CDR3 DNA is TGTGCCAGCACCCGCGACAGGGGCATTAATCAGCCCCAGCATTTT. It encodes CASTRDRGINQPQHF. The rearrangement joins TRBV5-8 to TRBJ1-5, with 8 bases identical to TRBD1. The germline V gene encodes CDR1 SGHTS and CDR2 YDEGEE. With V trimmed by 6 bases and J by 4 bases, 9 bases remained unmatched. This CDR3 has 15 residues.

This clone was seen a single time. This chain's CDR3 is CAISEAGEGGELFF. In nucleotides, the CDR3 is TGTGCCATCAGTGAAGCGGGAGAAGGCGGGGAGCTGTTTTTT. V gene TRBV10-3 combines with J gene TRBJ2-2, with 8 bases aligning to TRBD2. The V gene's germline CDR1 is ENHRY and CDR2 SYGVKD. V lost 3 bases to trimming and J lost 7 bases; unmatched junction nucleotides: 4. The length of the CDR3 is 14 residues.

This rearrangement joins TRBV29-1 to TRBJ1-4, with 9 bases fitting TRBD1. The V gene's germline CDR1 is SQVTM and CDR2 ANQGSEA. CDR3 length: 14 residues. After removal of 7 bases from V and 7 bases from J, the junction contained 10 bases not matched to a gene. CDR3 protein: CSARTGAGVEKLFF. CDR3 bases: TGCAGCGCGCGGACAGGGGCCGGGGTTGAAAAACTGTTTTTT.

V gene TRBV6-5 combines with J gene TRBJ2-7; weak D call: TRBD1 (6 bases). V lost 6 bases to trimming and J lost 7 bases, with 19 bases between them. There are 14 residues in the CDR3. Per germline, CDR1 MNHEY and CDR2 SVGAGI. The CDR3 bases are TGTGCCAGCAGCTCTACAACAACAGGGAGAGAGCAGTACTTC. This codes for CASSSTTTGREQYF.

The V call is TRBV7-2, the J call TRBJ1-1, with D tentatively TRBD1 (6 bases). V lost 2 bases to trimming and J lost 0 bases, with 13 bases between them. This CDR3 region has 16 residues. Looked up from germline, CDR1 is SGHTA and CDR2 is FQGNSA. CDR3 DNA: TGTGCCAGCAGCTTAAGGCTCGGGACACTGAACACTGAAGCTTTCTTT. Protein product: CASSLRLGTLNTEAFF. Using reference TRBV7-2 and TRBJ1-1 for the parts outside the CDR3, the full variable domain is GAGVSQSPSNKVTEKGKDVELRCDPISGHTALYWYRQSLGQGLEFLIYFQGNSAPDKSGLPSDRFSAERTGGSVSTLTIQRTQQEDSAVYLCASSLRLGTLNTEAFFGQGTRLTVV.